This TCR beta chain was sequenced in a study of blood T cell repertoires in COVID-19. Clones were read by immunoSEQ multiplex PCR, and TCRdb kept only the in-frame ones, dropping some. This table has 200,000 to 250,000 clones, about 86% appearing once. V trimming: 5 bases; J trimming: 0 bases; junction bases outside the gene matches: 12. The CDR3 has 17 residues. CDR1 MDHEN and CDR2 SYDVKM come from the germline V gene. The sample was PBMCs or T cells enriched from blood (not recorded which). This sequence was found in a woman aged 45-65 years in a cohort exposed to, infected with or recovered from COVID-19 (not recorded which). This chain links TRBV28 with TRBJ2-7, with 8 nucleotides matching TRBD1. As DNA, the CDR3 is TGTGCCAGCAGTATTAAAAACAGGGGGATCTCCTCCTACGAGCAGTACTTC. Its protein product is CASSIKNRGISSYEQYF. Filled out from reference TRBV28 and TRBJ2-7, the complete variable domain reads DVKVTQSSRYLVKRTGEKVFLECVQDMDHENMFWYRQDPGLGLRLIYFSYDVKMKEKGDIPEGYSVSREKKERFSLILESASTNQTSMYLCASSIKNRGISSYEQYFGPGTRLTVT.